Below are 10 T cell receptor beta chains sequenced from a single sample in a study of T-cell reconstitution after alpha-beta-depleted transplantation in children listed by TCRdb under 2016. Receptor amplification or capture employed PCR. Sequencing was carried out with an Illumina HiSeq 2500. TCR library preparation used molecular barcoding, with unique molecular identifiers applied to normalize quantification of the TCRbeta repertoire. TCRdb reprocessed the public reads (quality trimming at Q25 with fastp, clone calling with MiXCR) and kept in-frame beta chains. Identical CDR3 protein sequences are pooled into one entry, listed with their most common genes and DNA. For this sample there are roughly 670,000 distinct CDR3 sequences; roughly 13% appear just once. The biggest ten clones account for 0.79% of the sample. Read against the paper, the sample's treatment or condition label means: allogeneic hematopoietic cell transplantation with graft depleted of TCRalphabeta T cells and CD19 B cells.

Sequenced here: PBMCs, sampled before TCRalphabeta/CD19-depleted stem cell transplant. The receptors were gathered from a girl aged 2-10 years with congenital amegakaryocytic thrombocytopenia, due to receive a stem cell transplant.

Ten or more counts support this clonotype. The rearrangement joins TRBV20-1 to TRBJ2-5, with no clear D. Trimming pared 5 bases from V and 2 bases from J, leaving 12 bases between. Per germline, CDR1 DFQATT and CDR2 SNEGSKA (reference sequence). CDR3 size: 13 residues. CDR3 sequence reads: CSASHVGQETQYF. The DNA for the CDR3 is TGCAGTGCTTCACATGTCGGGCAAGAGACCCAGTACTTC.

The chain couples TRBV7-2 to TRBJ2-1; D is perhaps TRBD2 (6 bases). CDR1 is SGHTA, CDR2 FQGNSA, per germline. V was cut by 7 bases and J by 2 bases, with 12 bases left in between. The CDR3 spans 14 residues. The CDR3 is CASTISGPYNEQFF. In DNA, the CDR3 is TGTGCCAGCACCATCAGCGGGCCCTACAATGAGCAGTTCTTC. Together with reference TRBV7-2 and TRBJ2-1, the CDR3 gives the full variable domain: GAGVSQSPSNKVTEKGKDVELRCDPISGHTALYWYRQSLGQGLEFLIYFQGNSAPDKSGLPSDRFSAERTGGSVSTLTIQRTQQEDSAVYLCASTISGPYNEQFFGPGTRLTVL.

This clonotype occurred a few times. This chain uses TRBV28 with TRBJ2-4, with D uncertain. CDR1 and CDR2 (germline): MDHEN, SYDVKM. V was pared by 3 bases and J by 0 bases, with 12 bases between. The CDR3 is made up of 16 amino acids. This chain's CDR3 is CASSFYSPQAKNIQYF. As DNA, the CDR3 is TGTGCCAGCAGTTTTTACTCCCCCCAAGCCAAAAACATTCAGTACTTC.

This clonotype has at least ten counts. CDR3 loop: CSVVSNLGTDTQYF. In nucleotides, the CDR3 is TGCAGTGTGGTTTCCAACTTAGGCACAGATACGCAGTATTTT. The chain employs TRBV20-1 and TRBJ2-3; D call uncertain. This CDR3 contains 14 residues. Looked up from germline, CDR1 is DFQATT and CDR2 is SNEGSKA (reference sequence). With 7 bases removed from V and 1 base from J, the gap between germline ends came to 15 bases.

The chain uses TRBV30 and TRBJ1-2, with TRBD1 as a possible D gene (6 bases). The germline CDR1 and CDR2 sequences are GTSNPN and SVGIG (reference sequence). This CDR3 contains 13 residues. This CDR3 is CAFGGGAYYGYTF. The CDR3 nucleotides read TGTGCTTTCGGAGGGGGGGCCTACTATGGCTACACCTTC.

This clonotype was seen ten or more times. J is TRBJ2-1 and V is TRBV5-1; 14 bases fit TRBD2. CDR3 length: 13 residues. Germline CDR1 and CDR2: SGHRS and YFSETQ. The trim removed 4 bases at V and 14 bases at J, leaving 5 bases unmatched. CDR3 sequence (DNA): TGCGCCAGCAGCCCGGGACTAGCGGGAGATGAGTTCTTC. Its protein is CASSPGLAGDEFF.

Ten or more counts support this clonotype. The chain uses TRBV6-5 and TRBJ1-1, with TRBD1 identical over 7 bases. Per germline, CDR1 MNHEY and CDR2 SVGAGI. CDR3 size: 13 residues. The V and J ends lost 7 bases and 1 base, in that order; junction bases with no gene match: 3. CDR3 DNA sequence: TGTGCCAGCACGGACAGGTGGAACACTGAAGCTTTCTTT. Its protein is CASTDRWNTEAFF.

This clonotype was counted ten times or more. The V and J genes are TRBV6-5 and TRBJ2-7; 7 nucleotides agree with TRBD2. V lost 0 bases and J lost 0; bases outside the gene matches: 2. CDR1 and CDR2 (germline): MNHEY, SVGAGI. CDR3 size: 15 residues. The CDR3 nucleotides are TGTGCCAGCAGTTACTCGCGGGAGAGCTCCTACGAGCAGTACTTC. Its translation: CASSYSRESSYEQYF.

The chain combines TRBV28 with TRBJ2-7; the D is unclear. V lost 5 bases and J 0 bases, leaving 11 bases between the germline ends. The CDR3 contains 14 residues. CDR1 and CDR2 from the germline V gene are MDHEN and SYDVKM. The CDR3 sequence: CASSPLLRSYEQYF. The CDR3 DNA reads TGTGCCAGCAGTCCACTTCTCCGCTCCTACGAGCAGTACTTC.

Comment on this clonotype: One end of the junction is discordant with germline, which a read error may explain. The chain is built from TRBV7-3 and TRBJ2-2; 11 bases match TRBD2. Germline loops: CDR1 SGHTA, CDR2 FQGTGA. The CDR3 loop spans 19 amino acids. CDR3 sequence: CACSPLAGGPHSRTGELFF. The CDR3 DNA reads as TGTGCCTGCAGCCCCTTAGCGGGAGGGCCTCATTCCCGAACCGGGGAGCTGTTTTTT.